Below are 31 T cell receptor beta chains sequenced from a single sample in a study of shared clonotypes between healthy human individuals. Clones were sequenced by immunoSEQ multiplex PCR, and TCRdb holds only the in-frame ones, with some missing. The sample lists a few hundred thousand clones, 95% to 97% occurring once. The sequencing sample was made of memory CD8+ T cells sorted from blood. Documented subset: CD45RO+ cells pooled with CCR7-negative TemRA cells. All receptors derive from a man aged 25 to 40 in good health.

The genes are TRBV5-1 and TRBJ1-3; weak D call: TRBD1 (5 bases). The germline V and J ends were trimmed by 3 bases and 8 bases, with 12 bases remaining between them. The CDR3 loop spans 13 amino acids. Germline assignment: CDR1 SGHRS and CDR2 YFSETQ. CDR3 DNA: TGCGCCAGCAGCTGGCAGGGTGAGGACACCATATATTTT. Its translation: CASSWQGEDTIYF.

This clone occurred once. The rearrangement joins TRBV6-5 to TRBJ1-5, with unresolved D. CDR3 length: 13 amino acids. Trimming removed 4 bases at V and 9 bases at J, with 13 bases between. Germline loops: CDR1 MNHEY, CDR2 SVGAGI. The CDR3 sequence: CASSSSLHGPQHF. CDR3 nucleotides: TGTGCCAGCAGTTCCTCCCTCCATGGGCCCCAGCATTTT.

The chain uses TRBV4-1 and TRBJ1-2; the match to TRBD1 covers 9 bases. CDR1 and CDR2 (germline): MGHRA, YSYEKL. The junction had 9 bases not matched to a gene; V was cut back by 1 base and J by 3 bases. The CDR3 length is 17 residues. The CDR3 DNA sequence: TGCGCCAGCAGCCAAGTCCCCGGACAGGGGTGGGACTATGGCTACACCTTC. Protein product: CASSQVPGQGWDYGYTF.

This chain connects TRBV6-5 to TRBJ2-7; the D is unclear. Germline V lookup: CDR1 MNHEY, CDR2 SVGAGI. V was cut by 6 bases and J by 0 bases, with 9 bases left in between. This CDR3 comprises 13 residues. Here the CDR3 DNA reads TGTGCCAGCAGCTTGGCCAGCTCCTACGAGCAGTACTTC. Its protein is CASSLASSYEQYF.

The CDR3 sequence is CASSLASGSFTDTQYF. The CDR3 bases are TGTGCCAGCAGCTTGGCTAGCGGGAGCTTTACAGATACGCAGTATTTT. The genes are TRBV5-5 and TRBJ2-3; 10 nucleotides match TRBD2. The CDR3 length is 16 residues. V lost 0 bases and J lost 3; bases outside the gene matches: 4. In germline, CDR1 is SGHKS, CDR2 YYEKEE (reference sequence).

The count of this clone is one. The chain combines TRBV4-1 with TRBJ2-3; D is perhaps TRBD2 (6 bases). The germline V gene encodes CDR1 MGHRA and CDR2 YSYEKL. V lost 2 bases, J lost 1 base, and 10 bases lay in between. The CDR3 sequence is 15 residues long. This CDR3 is CASSQHPSGTDTQYF. Written as DNA, the CDR3 is TGCGCCAGCAGCCAACATCCTAGCGGCACAGATACGCAGTATTTT.

The chain links TRBV28 to TRBJ2-7; D ambiguous. The CDR3 spans 12 residues. Trimming removed 5 bases at V and 2 bases at J, with 7 bases between. Germline V gene sequence: CDR1 MDHEN, CDR2 SYDVKM. The CDR3 sequence: CASSTGPYEQYF. CDR3 DNA sequence: TGTGCCAGCAGTACCGGACCCTACGAGCAGTACTTC.

This chain connects TRBV5-4 to TRBJ2-2; weak D call: TRBD2 (6 bases). The V and J ends lost 4 bases and 8 bases respectively, with 21 bases between them. This CDR3 region has 16 residues. Per the germline V gene, CDR1 is SGHNT and CDR2 is YYREEE (reference sequence). The CDR3 DNA reads TGTGCCAGCAGCCCGGGGACGGGACTGCTAACAGGGGAGCTGTTTTTT. It encodes CASSPGTGLLTGELFF.

This clone appeared once. This chain connects TRBV9 to TRBJ2-3, with TRBD2 as a possible D gene (5 bases). Germline CDR1 is SGDLS and CDR2 is YYNGEE. V was cut by 2 bases and J by 0 bases, with 13 bases left in between. CDR3 length: 16 amino acids. DNA for the CDR3: TGTGCCAGCAGCGTGGGTGAGGGAGCTAGCACAGATACGCAGTATTTT. Residues: CASSVGEGASTDTQYF.

V is TRBV11-2 and J is TRBJ2-7; D is undetermined. From germline, CDR1 is SGHAT and CDR2 FQNNGV. The CDR3 contains 12 residues. The ends were cut back, 0 bases at V and 3 bases at J, with 3 bases in the middle. CDR3 bases: TGTGCCAGCAGCTTAGACGTCTACGAGCAGTACTTC. Its protein product is CASSLDVYEQYF.

J is TRBJ2-1 and V is TRBV5-6; D possibly corresponds to TRBD2 (6 bases). V lost 4 bases to trimming and J lost 3 bases, with 14 bases between them. Germline V gives CDR1 SGHDT, CDR2 YYEEEE. The CDR3 length is 15 residues. The CDR3 is CASSARGWYYNEQFF. As DNA, the CDR3 is TGTGCCAGCAGCGCCCGGGGGTGGTACTACAATGAGCAGTTCTTC.

The V call is TRBV2, the J call TRBJ2-5, with unresolved D. Trimming shortened V by 4 bases and J by 7 bases, and 10 bases separated the two germline ends. CDR3 length: 12 residues. Germline V gene lookup returns CDR1 SNHLY and CDR2 FYNNEI. Here the CDR3 DNA reads TGTGCCAGCAGTGGGCCCGTCGGGACCCAGTACTTC. This gives the protein CASSGPVGTQYF. Using reference TRBV2 and TRBJ2-5 for the parts outside the CDR3, the full variable domain is EPEVTQTPSHQVTQMGQEVILRCVPISNHLYFYWYRQILGQKVEFLVSFYNNEISEKSEIFDDQFSVERPDGSNFTLKIRSTKLEDSAMYFCASSGPVGTQYFGPGTRLLVL.

This clone has only one observation. The chain uses TRBV10-3 and TRBJ2-7, with 8 nucleotides matching TRBD2. Germline CDR1 and CDR2: ENHRY and SYGVKD. V lost 3 bases, J lost 3 bases, and 4 bases stayed unmatched. CDR3 length: 14 amino acids. DNA for the CDR3: TGTGCCATCAGTGATTACAGCGGGAGCTACGAGCAGTACTTC. The encoded protein is CAISDYSGSYEQYF.

In its sample, this clone was seen once. V is TRBV5-1 and J is TRBJ1-4, with D uncertain. CDR3 length equals 10 residues. Trimming removed 3 bases from V and 14 bases from J, with 8 bases in between. Germline V lookup: CDR1 SGHRS, CDR2 YFSETQ. The CDR3 reads CASSSPVLFF. The CDR3 DNA reads TGCGCCAGCAGCTCGCCAGTTCTGTTTTTT.

The chain recombines TRBV7-2 with TRBJ2-7; 9 bases are a match to TRBD2. After removal of 5 bases from V and 2 bases from J, the junction contained 19 bases not matched to a gene. This CDR3 is built from 19 residues. Germline CDR1 SGHTA, CDR2 FQGNSA. In nucleotides, the CDR3 is TGTGCCAGCAGCCTATTAACCCAAGGATGGCTAGCGGGGACCTACGAGCAGTACTTC. This sequence encodes CASSLLTQGWLAGTYEQYF.

This chain links TRBV4-2 with TRBJ2-2; a weak D match, TRBD1 (6 bases). The germline CDR1 and CDR2 sequences are LGHNA and YNFKEQ. Trimming shortened V by 1 base and J by 3 bases, and 12 bases separated the two germline ends. This CDR3 spans 16 amino acids. CDR3 region: CASSQVAKGDTGELFF. CDR3 coding DNA: TGTGCCAGCAGCCAAGTAGCCAAGGGGGACACCGGGGAGCTGTTTTTT.

The chain combines TRBV5-5 with TRBJ2-7; D uncertain. Germline V gene lookup returns CDR1 SGHKS and CDR2 YYEKEE (reference sequence). Trimming took 4 bases from V and 2 from J, leaving 19 bases between them. The CDR3 totals 16 residues. The CDR3 DNA is TGTGCCAGCAGCCAAAACTCAGCTGCAGGCACCTACGAGCAGTACTTC. This codes for CASSQNSAAGTYEQYF.

This rearrangement joins TRBV28 to TRBJ1-5; maybe TRBD1 (5 bases). The CDR3 is made up of 13 amino acids. With 7 bases removed from V and 4 bases from J, the gap between germline ends came to 11 bases. Germline V gene lookup returns CDR1 MDHEN and CDR2 SYDVKM. The CDR3 sequence is CASIGHTNQPQHF. The DNA for the CDR3 is TGTGCCAGCATCGGACACACAAATCAGCCCCAGCATTTT.

About this clone itself: Additional DNA sequences in this sample encode the identical CDR3. CDR3 region: CASSLEAGSYEQYF. The CDR3 DNA reads as TGCGCCAGCAGCTTGGAGGCAGGGTCCTACGAGCAGTACTTC. This sequence joins TRBV5-1 and TRBJ2-7, with a possible D match to TRBD1 (5 bases). Germline assignment: CDR1 SGHRS and CDR2 YFSETQ. The CDR3 length is 14 residues. V lost 0 bases to trimming and J lost 1 base, with 8 bases between them. The whole variable domain, filled in from reference TRBV5-1 and TRBJ2-7, reads KAGVTQTPRYLIKTRGQQVTLSCSPISGHRSVSWYQQTPGQGLQFLFEYFSETQRNKGNFPGRFSGRQFSNSRSEMNVSTLELGDSALYLCASSLEAGSYEQYFGPGTRLTVT.

The rearrangement uses TRBV28 and TRBJ1-2; D is uncertain. The V gene lost 6 bases and the J gene lost 8 bases, with 10 bases spanning the gap. The CDR3 covers 11 residues. Germline V gene data show CDR1 as MDHEN and CDR2 as SYDVKM. This CDR3 is CASSIGIGYTF. As DNA, the CDR3 is TGTGCCAGCAGCATCGGAATCGGCTACACCTTC.

This rearrangement joins TRBV19 to TRBJ1-2; 7 bases fit TRBD1. V gave up 5 bases and J gave up 2 bases; unmatched junction bases: 5. The V gene's germline CDR1 is LNHDA and CDR2 SQIVND (reference sequence). The CDR3 runs 14 residues. The CDR3 DNA reads TGTGCCAGTAGTCGACAGGGACCCAACTATGGCTACACCTTC. It is translated as CASSRQGPNYGYTF. The full variable domain, rest sourced from reference TRBV19 and TRBJ1-2, is DGGITQSPKYLFRKEGQNVTLSCEQNLNHDAMYWYRQDPGQGLRLIYYSQIVNDFQKGDIAEGYSVSREKKESFPLTVTSAQKNPTAFYLCASSRQGPNYGYTFGSGTRLTVV.

The genes are TRBV20-1 and TRBJ2-7; D tentatively fits TRBD1 or TRBD2 (5 bases each). From germline, CDR1 is DFQATT and CDR2 SNEGSKA (reference sequence). There are 11 residues in the CDR3. The CDR3 loop reads CSGTREYEQYF. In nucleotides, the CDR3 is TGCAGCGGGACCCGAGAATACGAGCAGTACTTC.

V is TRBV5-6 and J is TRBJ2-7; possible D gene TRBD2, 6 bases. Germline-derived CDR1 and CDR2 are SGHDT and YYEEEE. The length of the CDR3 is 14 residues. Trimming left V 2 bases short and J 1 base short, with 10 bases between. The CDR3 DNA reads TGTGCCAGCAGCTTTCTCGGACTATCCTACGAGCAGTACTTC. Translated: CASSFLGLSYEQYF.

This chain connects TRBV9 to TRBJ1-1, with D unclear. CDR1 and CDR2 (germline): SGDLS, YYNGEE. V lost 1 base and J 1 base, leaving 8 bases between the germline ends. The CDR3 covers 14 residues. CDR3 sequence reads: CASSVRAENTEAFF. The CDR3 DNA reads as TGTGCCAGCAGCGTAAGGGCAGAGAACACTGAAGCTTTCTTT.

Concerning this clone: The identical CDR3 is also encoded by other nucleotide sequences in the sample. The chain combines TRBV5-1 with TRBJ2-3, with no clear D. The V gene lost 2 bases and the J gene lost 6 bases, with 4 bases spanning the gap. The germline V gene encodes CDR1 SGHRS and CDR2 YFSETQ. This CDR3 region has 11 residues. The CDR3 loop reads CASSLRDTQYF. CDR3 coding DNA: TGCGCCAGCAGCTTACGGGATACGCAGTATTTT.

The chain employs TRBV11-2 and TRBJ2-1; the match to TRBD2 covers 10 bases. The germline gives CDR1 SGHAT, CDR2 FQNNGV. The CDR3 length is 16 residues. The V gene end was trimmed by 5 bases and the J gene end by 4 bases; junction bases not matched to a gene: 8. CDR3 sequence reads: CASSHFSGRVYNEQFF. CDR3 in DNA: TGTGCCAGCAGCCACTTCAGCGGGAGGGTGTACAATGAGCAGTTCTTC.

The gene calls are TRBV5-6 and TRBJ2-7; 7 bases agree with TRBD1. Per germline, CDR1 SGHDT and CDR2 YYEEEE. V gave up 10 bases and J gave up 1 base; unmatched junction bases: 11. This CDR3 region has 14 residues. This CDR3 reads CAPPRGRKSYEQYF. CDR3 nucleotides: TGTGCCCCCCCTAGGGGGCGGAAATCCTACGAGCAGTACTTC.

This clone has just one count. This sequence joins TRBV18 and TRBJ2-1; TRBD2 matches at 15 bases. Germline-derived CDR1 and CDR2 are KGHSH and LQKENI. The CDR3 runs 16 residues. Trimming removed 2 bases from V and 7 bases from J; junction bases left unmatched: 3. Here the CDR3 reads CASSPIGTSGRNEQFF. The CDR3 coding sequence is TGTGCCAGCTCACCAATCGGGACTAGCGGGAGGAATGAGCAGTTCTTC.

This clone was counted a few times. The chain recombines TRBV6-5 with TRBJ1-2; D is undetermined. Deletions cut 6 bases from V and 2 bases from J, with 10 bases between. CDR1 is MNHEY and CDR2 is SVGAGI in the germline V gene. There are 13 residues in the CDR3. The CDR3: CASRSRPNYGYTF. The CDR3 DNA reads as TGTGCCAGCAGATCCCGGCCCAACTATGGCTACACCTTC.

A note on this clone: The sample has other DNA sequences that encode this CDR3 too. The chain couples TRBV6-1 to TRBJ2-7; D uncertain. The CDR3 sequence is 12 residues long. V was shortened by 2 bases and J by 4 bases, with 6 bases between the two germline ends. Germline V CDR1 and CDR2: MNHNS, SASEGT. This CDR3 is CASSEFGYEQYF. CDR3 DNA: TGTGCCAGCAGTGAATTCGGGTACGAGCAGTACTTC.

V usage is TRBV5-1 and J usage is TRBJ1-1; the D is unclear. Germline CDR1 and CDR2: SGHRS and YFSETQ. V lost 5 bases to trimming and J lost 6 bases, with 14 bases between them. This CDR3 comprises 13 residues. The CDR3 region is CASRPSPRAEAFF. Here the CDR3 DNA reads TGCGCCAGCAGGCCCTCTCCAAGAGCTGAAGCTTTCTTT.